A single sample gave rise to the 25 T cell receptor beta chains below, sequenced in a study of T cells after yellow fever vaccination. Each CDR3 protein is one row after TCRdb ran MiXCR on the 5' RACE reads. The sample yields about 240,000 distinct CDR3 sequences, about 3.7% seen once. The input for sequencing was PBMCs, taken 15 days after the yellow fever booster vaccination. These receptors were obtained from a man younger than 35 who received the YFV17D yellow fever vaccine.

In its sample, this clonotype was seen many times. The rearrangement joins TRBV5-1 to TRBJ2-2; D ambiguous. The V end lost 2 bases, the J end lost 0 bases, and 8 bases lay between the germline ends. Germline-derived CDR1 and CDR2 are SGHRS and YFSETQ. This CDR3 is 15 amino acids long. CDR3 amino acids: CASSFGKANTGELFF. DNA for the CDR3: TGCGCCAGCAGCTTTGGGAAGGCGAACACCGGGGAGCTGTTTTTT.

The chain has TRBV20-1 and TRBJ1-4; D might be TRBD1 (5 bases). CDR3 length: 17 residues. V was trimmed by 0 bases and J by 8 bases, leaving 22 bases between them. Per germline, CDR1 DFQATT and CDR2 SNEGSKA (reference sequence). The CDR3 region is CSARDVAGTFVGEKLFF. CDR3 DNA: TGCAGTGCTAGAGATGTAGCAGGGACTTTCGTAGGAGAAAAACTGTTTTTT.

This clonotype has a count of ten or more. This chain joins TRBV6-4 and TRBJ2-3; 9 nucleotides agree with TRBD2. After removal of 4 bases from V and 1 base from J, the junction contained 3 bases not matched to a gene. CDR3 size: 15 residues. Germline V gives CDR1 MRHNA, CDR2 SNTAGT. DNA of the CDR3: TGTGCCAGCAGTGTCCAGCGGGGGGGCACAGATACGCAGTATTTT. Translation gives CASSVQRGGTDTQYF.

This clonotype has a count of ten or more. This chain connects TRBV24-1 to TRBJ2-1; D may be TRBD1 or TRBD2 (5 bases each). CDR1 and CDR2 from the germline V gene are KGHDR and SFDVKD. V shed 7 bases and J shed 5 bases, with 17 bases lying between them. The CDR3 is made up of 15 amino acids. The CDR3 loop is CATRAGTGKNNEQFF. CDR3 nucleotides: TGTGCCACCAGGGCCGGGACGGGAAAGAACAATGAGCAGTTCTTC.

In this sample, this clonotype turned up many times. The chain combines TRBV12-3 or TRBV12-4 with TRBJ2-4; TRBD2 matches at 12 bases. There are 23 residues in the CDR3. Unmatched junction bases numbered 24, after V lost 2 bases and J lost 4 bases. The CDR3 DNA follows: TGTGCCAGCAGTTTATACCTGATGACTCGGCTAGCGGGGGGGCCGGGGGAAAAAAACATTCAGTACTTC. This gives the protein CASSLYLMTRLAGGPGEKNIQYF.

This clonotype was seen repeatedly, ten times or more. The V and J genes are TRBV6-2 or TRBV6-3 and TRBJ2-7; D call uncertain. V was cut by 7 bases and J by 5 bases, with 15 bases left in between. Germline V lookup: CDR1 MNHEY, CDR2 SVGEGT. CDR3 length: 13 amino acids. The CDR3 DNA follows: TGTGCCAGCATGGGCGGCAGCATTCACGAGCAGTACGTC. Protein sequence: CASMGGSIHEQYV.

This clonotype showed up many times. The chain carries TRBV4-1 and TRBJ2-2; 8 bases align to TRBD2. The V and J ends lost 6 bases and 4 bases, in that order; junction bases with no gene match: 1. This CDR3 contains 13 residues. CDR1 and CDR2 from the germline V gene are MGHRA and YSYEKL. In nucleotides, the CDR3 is TGCGCCAGCAGGGGACTAGGCACCGGGGAGCTGTTTTTT. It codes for CASRGLGTGELFF.

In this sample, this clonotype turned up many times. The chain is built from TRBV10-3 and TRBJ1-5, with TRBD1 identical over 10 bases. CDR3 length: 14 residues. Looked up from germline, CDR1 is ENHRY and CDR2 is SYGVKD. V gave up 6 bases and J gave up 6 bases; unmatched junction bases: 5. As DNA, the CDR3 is TGTGCCATCAGCGGGACAGGGGAGGGTCAGCCCCAGCATTTT. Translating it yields CAISGTGEGQPQHF.

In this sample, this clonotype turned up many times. The CDR3: CASSPPTGGQASPLHF. In nucleotides, the CDR3 is TGCGCCAGCAGCCCTCCTACCGGGGGTCAGGCTTCACCCCTCCACTTT. This chain uses TRBV4-1 with TRBJ1-6; D might be TRBD1 (5 bases). Germline-derived CDR1 and CDR2 are MGHRA and YSYEKL. The CDR3 has 16 residues. V was pared by 4 bases and J by 9 bases, with 19 bases between.

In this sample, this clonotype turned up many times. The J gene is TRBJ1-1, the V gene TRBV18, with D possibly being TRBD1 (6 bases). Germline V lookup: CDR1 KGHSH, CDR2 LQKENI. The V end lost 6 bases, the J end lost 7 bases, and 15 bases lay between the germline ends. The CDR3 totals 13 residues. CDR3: CASSMDREGEAFF. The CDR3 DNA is TGTGCCAGCTCGATGGACAGAGAGGGTGAAGCTTTCTTT.

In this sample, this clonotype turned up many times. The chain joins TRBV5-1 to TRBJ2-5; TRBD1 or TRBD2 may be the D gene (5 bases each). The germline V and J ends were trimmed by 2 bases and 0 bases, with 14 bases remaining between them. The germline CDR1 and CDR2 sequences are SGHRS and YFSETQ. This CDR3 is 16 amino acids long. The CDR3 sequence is CASSFSLGEYQETQYF. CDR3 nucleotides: TGCGCCAGCAGCTTTTCGTTGGGGGAGTACCAAGAGACCCAGTACTTC.

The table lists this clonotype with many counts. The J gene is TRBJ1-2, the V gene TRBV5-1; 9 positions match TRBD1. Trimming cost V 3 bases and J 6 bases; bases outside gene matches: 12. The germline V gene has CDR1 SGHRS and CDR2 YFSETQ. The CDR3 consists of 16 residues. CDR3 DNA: TGCGCCAGCAGCTCGCTACCGGGACAGGGAAGAGATGGCTACACCTTC. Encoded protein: CASSSLPGQGRDGYTF. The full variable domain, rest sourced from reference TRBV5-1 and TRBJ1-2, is KAGVTQTPRYLIKTRGQQVTLSCSPISGHRSVSWYQQTPGQGLQFLFEYFSETQRNKGNFPGRFSGRQFSNSRSEMNVSTLELGDSALYLCASSSLPGQGRDGYTFGSGTRLTVV.

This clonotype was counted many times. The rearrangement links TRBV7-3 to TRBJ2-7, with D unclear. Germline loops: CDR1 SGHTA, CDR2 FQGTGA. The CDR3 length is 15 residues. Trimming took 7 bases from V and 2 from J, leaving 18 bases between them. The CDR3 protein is CASTLDPVRAYEQYF. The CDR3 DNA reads TGTGCCAGCACCCTCGACCCCGTAAGGGCCTACGAGCAGTACTTC.

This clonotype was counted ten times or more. CDR3 in DNA: TGCAGTGCTAGACCCGGTGGGGGGTACGAGCAGTACTTC. It is translated as CSARPGGGYEQYF. The V gene is TRBV20-1, the J gene TRBJ2-7; possible D gene TRBD2, 6 bases. Germline V lookup: CDR1 DFQATT, CDR2 SNEGSKA (reference sequence). V was clipped by 2 bases and J by 4 bases, with 12 bases between them. The CDR3 is made up of 13 amino acids.

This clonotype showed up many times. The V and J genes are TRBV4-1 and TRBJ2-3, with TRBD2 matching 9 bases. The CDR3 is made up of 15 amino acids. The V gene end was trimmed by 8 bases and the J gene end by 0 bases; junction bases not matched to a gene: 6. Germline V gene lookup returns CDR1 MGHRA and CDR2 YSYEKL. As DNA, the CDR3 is TGCGCCAGCCGGAGCGGGGGGACGAGCACAGATACGCAGTATTTT. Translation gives CASRSGGTSTDTQYF.

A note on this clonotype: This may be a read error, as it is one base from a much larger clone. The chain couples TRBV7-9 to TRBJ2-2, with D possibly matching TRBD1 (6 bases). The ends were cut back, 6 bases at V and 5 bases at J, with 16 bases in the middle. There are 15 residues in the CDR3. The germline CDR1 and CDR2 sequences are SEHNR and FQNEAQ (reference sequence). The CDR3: CASSSRGQGTGELFF. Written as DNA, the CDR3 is TGTGCCAGCAGTTCAAGGGGACAAGGAACCGGGGAGCTGTTTTTT.

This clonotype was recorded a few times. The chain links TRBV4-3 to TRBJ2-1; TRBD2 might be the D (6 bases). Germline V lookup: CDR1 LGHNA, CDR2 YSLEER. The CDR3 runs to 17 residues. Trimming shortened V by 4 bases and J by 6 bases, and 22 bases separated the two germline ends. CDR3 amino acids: CASSRHARDSGGNEQFF. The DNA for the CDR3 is TGCGCCAGCAGCCGCCACGCCCGGGATTCCGGGGGCAATGAGCAGTTCTTC.

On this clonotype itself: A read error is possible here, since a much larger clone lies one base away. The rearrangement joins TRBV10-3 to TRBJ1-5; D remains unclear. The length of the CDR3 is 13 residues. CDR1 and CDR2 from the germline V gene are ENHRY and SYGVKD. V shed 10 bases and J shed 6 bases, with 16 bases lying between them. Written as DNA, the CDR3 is TGTGCCAACTCGCCTGAATACGGTCAGCCCCAGCATTTT. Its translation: CANSPEYGQPQHF.

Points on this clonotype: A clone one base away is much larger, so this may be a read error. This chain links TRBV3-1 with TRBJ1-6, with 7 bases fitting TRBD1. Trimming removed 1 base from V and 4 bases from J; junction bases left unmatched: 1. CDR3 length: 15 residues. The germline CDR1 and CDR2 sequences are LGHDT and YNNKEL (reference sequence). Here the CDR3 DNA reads TGTGCCAGCAGCCAAGCAGGGGGTTATAATTCACCCCTCCACTTT. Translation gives CASSQAGGYNSPLHF.

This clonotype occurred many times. The CDR3 loop reads CASSGTPGSNYGYTF. CDR3 sequence (DNA): TGCGCCAGCAGTGGAACTCCCGGCAGTAACTATGGCTACACCTTC. The V call is TRBV5-1, the J call TRBJ1-2; D is uncertain. Trimming took off 5 bases at V and 1 base at J, with 15 bases between the two ends. Looked up from germline, CDR1 is SGHRS and CDR2 is YFSETQ. CDR3 length equals 15 residues.

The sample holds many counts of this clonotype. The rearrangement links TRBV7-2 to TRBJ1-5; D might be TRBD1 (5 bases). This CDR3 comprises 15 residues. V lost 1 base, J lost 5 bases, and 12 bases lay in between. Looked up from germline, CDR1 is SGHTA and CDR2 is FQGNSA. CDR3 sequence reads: CASSLEGRFDQPQHF. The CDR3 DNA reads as TGTGCCAGCAGCTTAGAGGGACGGTTCGATCAGCCCCAGCATTTT.

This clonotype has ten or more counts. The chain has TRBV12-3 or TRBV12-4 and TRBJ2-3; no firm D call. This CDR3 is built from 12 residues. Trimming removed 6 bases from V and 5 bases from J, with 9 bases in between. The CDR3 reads CASSYVGDTQYF. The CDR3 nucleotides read TGTGCCAGCAGCTATGTGGGAGATACGCAGTATTTT.

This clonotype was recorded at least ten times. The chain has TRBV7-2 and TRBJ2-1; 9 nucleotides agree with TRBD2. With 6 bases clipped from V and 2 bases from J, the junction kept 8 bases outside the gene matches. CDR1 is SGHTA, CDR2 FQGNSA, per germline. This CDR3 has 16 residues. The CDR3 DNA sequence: TGTGCCAGCAGGGCGACTAGCGGTGGGGCCTACAATGAGCAGTTCTTC. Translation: CASRATSGGAYNEQFF.

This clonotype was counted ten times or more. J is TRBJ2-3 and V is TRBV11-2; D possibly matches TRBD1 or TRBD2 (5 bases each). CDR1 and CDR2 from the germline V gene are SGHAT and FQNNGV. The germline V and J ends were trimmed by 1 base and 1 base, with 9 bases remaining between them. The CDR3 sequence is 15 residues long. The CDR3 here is CASSLGGAGTDTQYF. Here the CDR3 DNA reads TGTGCCAGCAGCTTAGGAGGGGCCGGCACAGATACGCAGTATTTT. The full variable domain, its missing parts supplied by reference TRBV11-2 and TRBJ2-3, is EAGVAQSPRYKIIEKRQSVAFWCNPISGHATLYWYQQILGQGPKLLIQFQNNGVVDDSQLPKDRFSAERLKGVDSTLKIQPAKLEDSAVYLCASSLGGAGTDTQYFGPGTRLTVL.

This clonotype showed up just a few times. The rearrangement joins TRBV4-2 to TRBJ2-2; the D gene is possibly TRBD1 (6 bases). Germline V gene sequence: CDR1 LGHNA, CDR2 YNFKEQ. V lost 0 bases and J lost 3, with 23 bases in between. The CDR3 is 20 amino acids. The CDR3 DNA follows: TGTGCCAGCAGCCAAGAGACTGGGGGCAGGGGCTCAGAGGACACCGGGGAGCTGTTTTTT. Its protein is CASSQETGGRGSEDTGELFF.